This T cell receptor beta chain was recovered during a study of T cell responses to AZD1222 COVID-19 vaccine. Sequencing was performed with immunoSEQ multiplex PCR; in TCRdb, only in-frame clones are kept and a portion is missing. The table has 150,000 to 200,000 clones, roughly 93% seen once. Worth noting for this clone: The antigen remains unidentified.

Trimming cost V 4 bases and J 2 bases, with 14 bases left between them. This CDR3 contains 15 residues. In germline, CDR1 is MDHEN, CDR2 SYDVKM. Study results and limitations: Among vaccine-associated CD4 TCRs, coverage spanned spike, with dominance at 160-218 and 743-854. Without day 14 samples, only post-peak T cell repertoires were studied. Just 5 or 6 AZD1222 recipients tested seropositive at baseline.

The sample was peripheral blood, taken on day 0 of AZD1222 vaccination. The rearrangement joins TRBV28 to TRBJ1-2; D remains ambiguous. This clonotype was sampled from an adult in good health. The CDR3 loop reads CASSYPTAGNYGYTF. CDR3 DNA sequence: TGTGCCAGCAGTTACCCCACGGCTGGGAACTATGGCTACACCTTC.